Listed below are T cell receptor beta chains from one sample, sequenced in a study of cytomegalovirus exposure and HLA in healthy donors. This table comes from immunoSEQ multiplex PCR, and its TCRdb copy is limited to in-frame clones, with some not included. Of approximately 150,000 clones listed, 68% are singletons. The sequencing sample was made of PBMCs. The receptor source for this set is a man in his fifties in good health and CMV-seronegative. CDR3s include the opening cysteine and the closing phenylalanine or tryptophan. The D gene is left open where the match is weak. Expanded clones are given a class, and other clones once, few, many or no size at all.

TRBJ2-5,TRBV15,NA,TRBD2,TGTGCCACCAGCAGAGATCTAGCGGGGGCGCTCCAAGAGACCCAGTACTTC,CATSRDLAGALQETQYF
TRBJ2-5,TRBV7-9,NA,TRBD1,TGTGCCAGCAGCTTAATAGGACAGGGTAAAGAGACCCAGTACTTC,CASSLIGQGKETQYF
TRBJ1-1,TRBV5-1,once,NA,TGCGCCAGCAGCTTGGACAGGGCATTGAACACTGAAGCTTTCTTT,CASSLDRALNTEAFF
TRBJ2-1,TRBV7-2,NA,NA,TGTGCCAGCAGCTTAATAGGAGGCTCCTACAATGAGCAGTTCTTC,CASSLIGGSYNEQFF
TRBJ1-1,TRBV5-1,NA,NA,TGCGCCAGCAGCTCGGACAGCCCCATGAACACTGAAGCTTTCTTT,CASSSDSPMNTEAFF
TRBJ1-2,TRBV4-3,NA,NA,TGCGCCAGCAGCCAAGTATGGCGGGGTAGCTATGGCTACACCTTC,CASSQVWRGSYGYTF
TRBJ2-5,TRBV28,NA,NA,TGTGCCAGCAGTTCCCCGGCCGCGGGGCACCAAGAGACCCAGTACTTC,CASSSPAAGHQETQYF
TRBJ2-3,TRBV4-1,NA,TRBD2,TGCGCCAGCAGCCAAAACGTACTAGCGGGGGGGCTTCAGGCTACGCAGTATTTT,CASSQNVLAGGLQATQYF
TRBJ2-7,TRBV20-1,NA,NA,TGCAGTGCTAGACAGAACTACGAGCAGTACTTC,CSARQNYEQYF
TRBJ1-2,TRBV5-6,NA,TRBD1,TGTGCCAGCACCTTGGACAGGCTGCCTAACTATGGCTACACCTTC,CASTLDRLPNYGYTF
TRBJ2-2,TRBV9,NA,TRBD2,TGTGCCAGCAGCGCAGGACTAGCGGGGGGGGGCACCGGGGAGCTGTTTTTT,CASSAGLAGGGTGELFF